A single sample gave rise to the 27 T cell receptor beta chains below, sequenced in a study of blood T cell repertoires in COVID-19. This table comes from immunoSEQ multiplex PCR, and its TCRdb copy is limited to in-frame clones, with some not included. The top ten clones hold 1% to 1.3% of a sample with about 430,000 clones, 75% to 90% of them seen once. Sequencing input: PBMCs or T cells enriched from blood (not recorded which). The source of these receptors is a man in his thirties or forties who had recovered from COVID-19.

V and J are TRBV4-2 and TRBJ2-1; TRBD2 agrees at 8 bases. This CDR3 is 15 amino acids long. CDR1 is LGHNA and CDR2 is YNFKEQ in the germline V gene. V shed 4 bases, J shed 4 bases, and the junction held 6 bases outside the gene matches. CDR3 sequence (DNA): TGTGCCAGCAGCCCCCAGAGCGGGAGTTACAATGAGCAGTTCTTC. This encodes CASSPQSGSYNEQFF.

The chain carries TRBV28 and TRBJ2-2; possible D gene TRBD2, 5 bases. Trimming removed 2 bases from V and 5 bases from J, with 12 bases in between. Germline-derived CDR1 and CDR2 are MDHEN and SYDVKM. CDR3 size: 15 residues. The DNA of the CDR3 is TGTGCCAGCAGTTTAGTGGACGGCGGGACCGGGGAGCTGTTTTTT. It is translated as CASSLVDGGTGELFF. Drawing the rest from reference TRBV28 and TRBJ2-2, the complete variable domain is DVKVTQSSRYLVKRTGEKVFLECVQDMDHENMFWYRQDPGLGLRLIYFSYDVKMKEKGDIPEGYSVSREKKERFSLILESASTNQTSMYLCASSLVDGGTGELFFGEGSRLTVL.

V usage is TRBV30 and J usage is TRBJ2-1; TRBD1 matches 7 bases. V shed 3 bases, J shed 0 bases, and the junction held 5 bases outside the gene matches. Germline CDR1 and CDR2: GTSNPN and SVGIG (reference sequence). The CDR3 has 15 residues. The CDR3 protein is CAWRKTGTSYNEQFF. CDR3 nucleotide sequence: TGTGCCTGGAGGAAGACAGGGACCTCCTACAATGAGCAGTTCTTC.

CDR3 DNA: TGTGCCAGCAGTTTCGGACAGGCAAATCAGCCCCAGCATTTT. Its protein is CASSFGQANQPQHF. The chain carries TRBV28 and TRBJ1-5; TRBD1 aligns across 7 bases. Trimming removed 3 bases from V and 4 bases from J; junction bases left unmatched: 3. Germline V gene data show CDR1 as MDHEN and CDR2 as SYDVKM. The CDR3 contains 14 residues.

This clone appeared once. This CDR3 is CASNQTGVRAFF. Written as DNA, the CDR3 is TGTGCCAGCAATCAGACAGGGGTTCGAGCTTTCTTT. The gene calls are TRBV6-5 and TRBJ1-1, with 8 bases lining up with TRBD1. The CDR3 extends over 12 amino acids. Germline V gene sequence: CDR1 MNHEY, CDR2 SVGAGI. Germline trimming cut 7 bases from V and 10 bases from J; bases unmatched to any gene: 8.

The CDR3 protein is CASSGRGRGYQPQHF. The CDR3 DNA sequence: TGTGCCAGTAGTGGCAGGGGGCGCGGGTATCAGCCCCAGCATTTT. This chain links TRBV19 with TRBJ1-5; TRBD1 matches at 8 bases. The germline V gene has CDR1 LNHDA and CDR2 SQIVND (reference sequence). This CDR3 spans 15 amino acids. The V and J ends lost 5 bases and 5 bases, in that order; junction bases with no gene match: 8.

The CDR3 spells CASSPGENYGYTF. The CDR3 DNA follows: TGCGCCAGCAGCCCCGGGGAGAACTATGGCTACACCTTC. The chain recombines TRBV5-1 with TRBJ1-2; D unresolved. Germline V gives CDR1 SGHRS, CDR2 YFSETQ. Trimming removed 4 bases at V and 2 bases at J, with 9 bases between. The CDR3 totals 13 residues.

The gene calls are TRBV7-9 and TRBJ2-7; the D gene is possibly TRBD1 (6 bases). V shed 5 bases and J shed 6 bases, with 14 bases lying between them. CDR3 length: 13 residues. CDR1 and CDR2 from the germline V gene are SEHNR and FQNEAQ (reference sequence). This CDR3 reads CASSHETGSEQYF. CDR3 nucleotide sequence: TGTGCCAGCAGCCATGAAACAGGGAGCGAGCAGTACTTC.

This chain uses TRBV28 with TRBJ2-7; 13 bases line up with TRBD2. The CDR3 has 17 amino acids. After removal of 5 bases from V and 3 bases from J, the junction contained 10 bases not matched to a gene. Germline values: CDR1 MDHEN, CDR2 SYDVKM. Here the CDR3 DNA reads TGTGCCAGCAGTGGAGGACTAGCGGGAGTTGGGTACTACGAGCAGTACTTC. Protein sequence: CASSGGLAGVGYYEQYF.

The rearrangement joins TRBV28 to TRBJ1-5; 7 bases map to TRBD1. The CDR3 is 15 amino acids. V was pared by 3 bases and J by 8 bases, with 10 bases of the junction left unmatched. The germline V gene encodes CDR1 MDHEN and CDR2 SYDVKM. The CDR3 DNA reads TGTGCCAGCAGTTTTTCCCACGGACAGGTGGAGCCCCAGCATTTT. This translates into CASSFSHGQVEPQHF.

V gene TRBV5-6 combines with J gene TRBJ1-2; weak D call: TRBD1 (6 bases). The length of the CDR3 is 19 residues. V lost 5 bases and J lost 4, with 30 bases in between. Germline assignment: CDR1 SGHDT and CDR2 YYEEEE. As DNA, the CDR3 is TGTGCCAGCAGGTCGGATCTTGGACAGCTTATCATCGGGCCCTATGGCTACACCTTC. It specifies CASRSDLGQLIIGPYGYTF.

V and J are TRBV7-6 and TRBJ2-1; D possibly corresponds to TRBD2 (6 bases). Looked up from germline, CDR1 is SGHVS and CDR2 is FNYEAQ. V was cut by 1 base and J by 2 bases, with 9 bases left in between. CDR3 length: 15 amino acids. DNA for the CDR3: TGTGCCAGCAGCTTAGAAGGGGAGGCCTACAATGAGCAGTTCTTC. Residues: CASSLEGEAYNEQFF.

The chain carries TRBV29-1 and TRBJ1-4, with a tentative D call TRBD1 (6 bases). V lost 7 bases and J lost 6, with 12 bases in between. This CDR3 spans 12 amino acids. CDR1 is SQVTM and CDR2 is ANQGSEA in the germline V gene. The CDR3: CSAGTLYEKLFF. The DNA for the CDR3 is TGCAGCGCCGGGACATTGTATGAAAAACTGTTTTTT.

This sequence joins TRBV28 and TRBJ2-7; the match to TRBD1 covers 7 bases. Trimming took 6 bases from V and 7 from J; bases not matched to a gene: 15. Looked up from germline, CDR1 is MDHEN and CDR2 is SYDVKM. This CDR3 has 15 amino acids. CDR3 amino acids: CASSPLRQGRVEQYF. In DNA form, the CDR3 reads TGTGCCAGCAGCCCCCTAAGACAGGGTAGGGTTGAGCAGTACTTC.

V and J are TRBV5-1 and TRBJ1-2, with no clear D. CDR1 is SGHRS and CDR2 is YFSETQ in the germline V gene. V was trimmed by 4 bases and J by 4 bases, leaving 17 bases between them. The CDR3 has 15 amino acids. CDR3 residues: CASSPLATTFYGYTF. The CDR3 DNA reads TGCGCCAGCAGCCCCTTAGCGACGACTTTCTATGGCTACACCTTC.

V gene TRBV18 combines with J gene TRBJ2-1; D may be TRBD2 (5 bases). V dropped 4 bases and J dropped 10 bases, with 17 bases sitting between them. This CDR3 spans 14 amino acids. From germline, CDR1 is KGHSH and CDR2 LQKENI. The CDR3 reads CASSRSEELYEQFF. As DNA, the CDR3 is TGTGCCAGCTCACGGTCGGAGGAGTTGTACGAGCAGTTCTTC.

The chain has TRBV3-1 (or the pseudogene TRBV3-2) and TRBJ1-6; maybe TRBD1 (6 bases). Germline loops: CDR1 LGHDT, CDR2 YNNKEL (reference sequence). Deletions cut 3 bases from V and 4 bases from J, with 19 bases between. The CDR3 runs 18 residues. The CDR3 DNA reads TGTGCCAGCAGCCATCACACAACAGGGCGTCGATATAATTCACCCCTCCACTTT. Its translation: CASSHHTTGRRYNSPLHF.

The CDR3 reads CASSQDSQETQYF. The CDR3 DNA sequence: TGTGCCAGCAGCCAGGACAGCCAAGAGACCCAGTACTTC. The rearrangement joins TRBV12-3 or TRBV12-4 to TRBJ2-5; D is perhaps TRBD1 (6 bases). V lost 6 bases and J lost 1, with 9 bases in between. The CDR3 spans 13 residues.

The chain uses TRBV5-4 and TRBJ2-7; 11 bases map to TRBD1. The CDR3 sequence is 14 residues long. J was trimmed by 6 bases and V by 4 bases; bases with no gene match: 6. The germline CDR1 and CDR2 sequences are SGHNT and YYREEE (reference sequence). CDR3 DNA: TGTGCCAGCAGCCAGGGACAGGGGGTTTCCGAGCAGTACTTC. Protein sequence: CASSQGQGVSEQYF.

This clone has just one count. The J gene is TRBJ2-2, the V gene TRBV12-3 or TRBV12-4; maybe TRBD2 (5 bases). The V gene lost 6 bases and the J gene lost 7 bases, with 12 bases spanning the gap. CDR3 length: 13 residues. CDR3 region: CASRQTRDGELFF. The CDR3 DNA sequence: TGTGCCAGCAGACAAACTAGGGACGGGGAGCTGTTTTTT.

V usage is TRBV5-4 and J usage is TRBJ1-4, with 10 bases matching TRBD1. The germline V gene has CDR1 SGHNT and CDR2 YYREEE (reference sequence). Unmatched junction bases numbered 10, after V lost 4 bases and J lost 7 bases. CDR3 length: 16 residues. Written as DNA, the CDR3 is TGTGCCAGCAGCATTCCCCGACAGGGGGCAGGTGAAAAACTGTTTTTT. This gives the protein CASSIPRQGAGEKLFF.

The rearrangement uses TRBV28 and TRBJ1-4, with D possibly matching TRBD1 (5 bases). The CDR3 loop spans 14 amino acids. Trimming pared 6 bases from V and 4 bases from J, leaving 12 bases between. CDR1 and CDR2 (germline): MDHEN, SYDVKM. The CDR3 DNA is TGTGCCAGCAGGACAGACAGAAGTAATGAAAAACTGTTTTTT. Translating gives CASRTDRSNEKLFF.

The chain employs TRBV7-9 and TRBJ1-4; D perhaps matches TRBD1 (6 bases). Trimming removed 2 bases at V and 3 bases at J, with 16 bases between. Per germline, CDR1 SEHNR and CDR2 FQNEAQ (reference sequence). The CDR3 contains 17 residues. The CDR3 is CASSLPPYRAANEKLFF. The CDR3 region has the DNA TGTGCCAGCAGCTTACCCCCCTACAGGGCGGCTAATGAAAAACTGTTTTTT.

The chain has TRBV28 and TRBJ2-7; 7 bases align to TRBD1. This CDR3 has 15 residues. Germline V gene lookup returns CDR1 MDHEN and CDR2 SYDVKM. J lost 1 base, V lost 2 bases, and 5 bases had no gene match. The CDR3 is CASSLGETGSYEQYF. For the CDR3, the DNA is TGTGCCAGCAGTTTAGGGGAGACAGGGTCCTACGAGCAGTACTTC.

CDR3 nucleotide sequence: TGTGCCAGCAGCCTACCTGTTGGTGAAAAACTGTTTTTT. Translating it yields CASSLPVGEKLFF. This chain uses TRBV7-9 with TRBJ1-4; no firm D call. Germline CDR1 SEHNR, CDR2 FQNEAQ (reference sequence). Deletions cut 5 bases from V and 7 bases from J, with 11 bases between. CDR3 size: 13 residues. Using reference TRBV7-9 and TRBJ1-4 for the parts outside the CDR3, the full variable domain is DTGVSQNPRHKITKRGQNVTFRCDPISEHNRLYWYRQTLGQGPEFLTYFQNEAQLEKSRLLSDRFSAERPKGSFSTLEIQRTEQGDSAMYLCASSLPVGEKLFFGSGTQLSVL.

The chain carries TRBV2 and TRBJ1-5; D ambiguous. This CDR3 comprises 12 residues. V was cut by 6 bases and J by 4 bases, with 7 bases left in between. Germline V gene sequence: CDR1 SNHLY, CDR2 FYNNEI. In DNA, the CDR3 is TGTGCCAGCAGGGAACAAAATCAGCCCCAGCATTTT. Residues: CASREQNQPQHF. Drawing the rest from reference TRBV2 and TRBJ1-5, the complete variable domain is EPEVTQTPSHQVTQMGQEVILRCVPISNHLYFYWYRQILGQKVEFLVSFYNNEISEKSEIFDDQFSVERPDGSNFTLKIRSTKLEDSAMYFCASREQNQPQHFGDGTRLSIL.

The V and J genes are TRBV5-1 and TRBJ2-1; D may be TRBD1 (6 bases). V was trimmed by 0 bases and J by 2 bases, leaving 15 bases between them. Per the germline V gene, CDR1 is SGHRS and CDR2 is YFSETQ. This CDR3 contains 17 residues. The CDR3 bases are TGCGCCAGCAGCTTGGGAACAGGGATCCCAGCCTACAATGAGCAGTTCTTC. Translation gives CASSLGTGIPAYNEQFF. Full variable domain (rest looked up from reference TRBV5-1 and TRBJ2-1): KAGVTQTPRYLIKTRGQQVTLSCSPISGHRSVSWYQQTPGQGLQFLFEYFSETQRNKGNFPGRFSGRQFSNSRSEMNVSTLELGDSALYLCASSLGTGIPAYNEQFFGPGTRLTVL.